This TCR beta chain stems from a study of regulatory T cells in long-lasting Graves disease. Across the whole study: The antithyroid drugs taken by newly diagnosed Graves' patients had been used for under 3 months. Study-wide findings and caveats: No thyroid tissue was studied; the work used peripheral blood only.

Arm-PCR of CDR3 regions with iRepertoire HTBI primers generated TCR beta libraries. TCRdb re-derived calls from the multiplex PCR reads in MiXCR, one entry per CDR3 protein. Of more than 300,000 distinct CDR3 sequences detected, 12% appear once; the ten largest clones hold approximately 20%. V was shortened by 4 bases and J by 3 bases, with 16 bases between the two germline ends. Germline V gene lookup returns CDR1 GTSNPN and CDR2 SVGIG (reference sequence). This CDR3 is 15 amino acids long. The time point was: newly diagnosed GD, antithyroid drugs for less than 3 months. From RNA extracted from PBMCs, the TCR library was made. Approximately 10 milliliters of peripheral blood went into EDTA tubes. This clonotype was picked up many times. Its specificity is unknown. The same sample was also used in a study of T cells in Graves' hyperthyroidism and ophthalmopathy. That study reports: Most clonotypes expanded in the thyroid (above 0.001) were also present in blood.

The source was peripheral blood mononuclear cells (PBMCs), collected at new diagnosis, from a patient treated with antithyroid drugs. The receptor was isolated from a woman under 30 with Graves disease. The gene calls are TRBV30 and TRBJ2-1, with a weak D call TRBD2 (6 bases). This CDR3 is CAWKRRDPFYNEQFF. CDR3 coding DNA: TGTGCCTGGAAAAGGAGGGATCCCTTCTACAATGAGCAGTTCTTC.